The next 30 T cell receptor beta chains were all read from a single sample in a study of blood T cells in healthy people across ages. The use of a sample-barcoded 5' primer and a J-beta primer mix characterized a second PCR of roughly 7 to 11 cycles. Via MiXCR, TCRdb re-called the 5' RACE reads, giving one row per CDR3 protein. The table has some 1.4 million distinct CDR3 sequences, 42% seen once. The sequenced sample was blood. The receptor set was obtained from a woman in her late teens or twenties in good health.

This clonotype showed up just a few times. This rearrangement joins TRBV4-1 to TRBJ2-4; the D gene is possibly TRBD2 (6 bases). The assigned J gene may be wrong: the sequence end matches TRBJ2-7 better. Germline CDR1 is MGHRA and CDR2 is YSYEKL. The CDR3 has 16 residues. The CDR3 coding sequence is TGCGCCAGCAGCCAAGATCGGAGGGCAGGGCCATACGAGCAGTACTTC. Translation: CASSQDRRAGPYEQYF.

There are a few counts of this clonotype. The V and J genes are TRBV12-3 or TRBV12-4 and TRBJ2-7; either TRBD1 or TRBD2 may supply D (5 bases each). Trimming took 4 bases from V and 2 from J, leaving 12 bases between them. The CDR3 has 14 residues. The CDR3 nucleotides are TGTGCCAGCAGTTCCCGGGACGTTACCTACGAGCAGTACTTC. It encodes CASSSRDVTYEQYF.

This sequence joins TRBV29-1 and TRBJ1-1, with TRBD1 identical over 9 bases. CDR1 and CDR2 from the germline V gene are SQVTM and ANQGSEA. The CDR3 contains 15 residues. The trim removed 8 bases at V and 7 bases at J, leaving 17 bases unmatched. CDR3 amino acids: CSSLGTGSKGGEAFF. The CDR3 DNA sequence: TGCAGCTCCCTGGGGACAGGGTCAAAAGGGGGTGAAGCTTTCTTT.

The chain joins TRBV6-1 to TRBJ1-1; TRBD1 is a possible D gene (6 bases). The germline V gene has CDR1 MNHNS and CDR2 SASEGT. V was cut by 7 bases and J by 3 bases, with 12 bases left in between. CDR3 length equals 13 residues. CDR3 sequence (DNA): TGTGCCAGCATGCGACAGGTGGACACTGAAGCTTTCTTT. This codes for CASMRQVDTEAFF.

The chain carries TRBV11-2 and TRBJ2-5, with 8 bases identical to TRBD2. V was pared by 1 base and J by 7 bases, with 8 bases of the junction left unmatched. The CDR3 covers 15 residues. Germline CDR1 reads SGHAT; CDR2 reads FQNNGV. CDR3 residues: CASSLGPGGQPTQYF. The CDR3 DNA follows: TGTGCCAGCAGCTTAGGTCCGGGAGGGCAACCGACCCAGTACTTC.

V gene TRBV28 combines with J gene TRBJ1-5; D is ambiguous. The CDR3 extends over 15 amino acids. Trimming took off 6 bases at V and 5 bases at J, with 17 bases between the two ends. Germline CDR1 is MDHEN and CDR2 is SYDVKM. The CDR3 region is CASSERDRRDQPQHF. In DNA form, the CDR3 reads TGTGCCAGCAGCGAAAGGGATCGGCGAGATCAGCCCCAGCATTTT.

This clonotype has a count of ten or more. The rearrangement links TRBV24-1 to TRBJ1-5; D ambiguous. Trimming stripped 4 bases from V and 9 bases from J, with 18 bases between. The CDR3 is 15 residues long. CDR1 is KGHDR and CDR2 is SFDVKD in the germline V gene. The CDR3 is CATSDRTEGGGPQHF. The DNA for the CDR3 is TGTGCCACCAGTGACCGGACTGAAGGAGGCGGGCCCCAGCATTTT.

There are many counts of this clonotype. The V call is TRBV9, the J call TRBJ2-3; 9 bases map to TRBD2. J lost 8 bases, V lost 0 bases, and 10 bases had no gene match. This CDR3 comprises 16 residues. Germline V gives CDR1 SGDLS, CDR2 YYNGEE. CDR3 protein: CASSVGGAGGGGTQYF. The CDR3 DNA is TGTGCCAGCAGCGTAGGTGGAGCGGGGGGAGGAGGTACGCAGTATTTT. Supplemented by reference TRBV9 and TRBJ2-3, the full variable domain reads DSGVTQTPKHLITATGQRVTLRCSPRSGDLSVYWYQQSLDQGLQFLIQYYNGEERAKGNILERFSAQQFPDLHSELNLSSLELGDSALYFCASSVGGAGGGGTQYFGPGTRLTVL.

The sample holds one count of this clonotype. This may come from a read error, since a much larger clone is one base off. V usage is TRBV28 and J usage is TRBJ2-7; possibly TRBD2 for D (5 bases). Trimming cost V 5 bases and J 5 bases, with 10 bases left between them. Germline assignment: CDR1 MDHEN and CDR2 SYDVKM. This CDR3 is 12 amino acids long. This CDR3 is CASSHTGDEQYF. CDR3 DNA: TGTGCCAGCAGTCACACCGGGGACGAGCAGTACTTC.

This clonotype has only a few counts. The V gene is TRBV11-2, the J gene TRBJ2-5; D call uncertain. Germline CDR1 SGHAT, CDR2 FQNNGV. CDR3 length: 14 amino acids. V gave up 1 base and J gave up 0 bases, with 6 bases separating them. The CDR3: CASSLGPYQETQYF. In nucleotides, the CDR3 is TGTGCCAGCAGCTTAGGCCCGTACCAAGAGACCCAGTACTTC. The full variable domain, rest sourced from reference TRBV11-2 and TRBJ2-5, is EAGVAQSPRYKIIEKRQSVAFWCNPISGHATLYWYQQILGQGPKLLIQFQNNGVVDDSQLPKDRFSAERLKGVDSTLKIQPAKLEDSAVYLCASSLGPYQETQYFGPGTRLLVL.

This chain links TRBV15 with TRBJ2-1; D unclear. The CDR3 contains 14 residues. V was clipped by 0 bases and J by 4 bases, with 7 bases between them. CDR1 is LNHNV, CDR2 YYDKDF, per germline (reference sequence). CDR3 loop: CATSRDGVYNEQFF. The CDR3 nucleotides are TGTGCCACCAGCAGAGATGGGGTTTACAATGAGCAGTTCTTC.

The J gene is TRBJ1-2, the V gene TRBV12-3 or TRBV12-4, with D unresolved. There are 13 residues in the CDR3. Trimming took 7 bases from V and 4 from J, leaving 13 bases between them. The chain's CDR3 is CASTSFGPYGYTF. In nucleotides, the CDR3 is TGTGCCAGCACCTCCTTCGGCCCCTATGGCTACACCTTC.

This clonotype was detected only a few times. The gene calls are TRBV27 and TRBJ2-1, with TRBD2 identical over 7 bases. J was trimmed by 3 bases and V by 4 bases; bases with no gene match: 6. Germline assignment: CDR1 MNHEY and CDR2 SMNVEV (reference sequence). CDR3 length: 15 amino acids. CDR3 sequence reads: CASSSTSAGYNEQFF. The CDR3 DNA sequence: TGTGCCAGCAGTTCTACTAGCGCCGGCTACAATGAGCAGTTCTTC.

The sample holds a few counts of this clonotype. The chain links TRBV10-1 to TRBJ2-1; 9 nucleotides agree with TRBD1. Germline V gives CDR1 WNHNN, CDR2 SYGVQD (reference sequence). The V and J ends lost 6 bases and 4 bases, in that order; junction bases with no gene match: 10. CDR3 length: 16 amino acids. CDR3 in amino acids: CASSGTGQGLYNEQFF. In nucleotides, the CDR3 is TGCGCCAGCAGCGGAACGGGACAGGGACTTTACAATGAGCAGTTCTTC.

This chain connects TRBV7-2 to TRBJ2-7; 9 nucleotides align to TRBD2. Germline CDR1 SGHTA, CDR2 FQGNSA. The length of the CDR3 is 18 residues. With V trimmed by 6 bases and J by 0 bases, 15 bases remained unmatched. The CDR3 reads CASSSVSGRRVVSYEQYF. The CDR3 nucleotides read TGTGCCAGCAGTTCTGTCAGCGGGAGGCGGGTAGTCTCCTACGAGCAGTACTTC.

The chain employs TRBV25-1 and TRBJ2-7, with 9 bases aligning to TRBD2. V dropped 4 bases and J dropped 5; count of bases not matched to a gene: 9. Germline-derived CDR1 and CDR2 are MGHDK and SYGVNS. The CDR3 length is 15 residues. CDR3 bases: TGTGCCAGCAGTGCAATAGCGGGAGTCCCCCACGAGCAGTACTTC. Translating it yields CASSAIAGVPHEQYF.

This clonotype has more than one count but fewer than ten. V usage is TRBV25-1 and J usage is TRBJ2-5; possibly TRBD2 for D (7 bases). Trimming shortened V by 4 bases and J by 2 bases, and 20 bases separated the two germline ends. Per germline, CDR1 MGHDK and CDR2 SYGVNS. The CDR3 contains 17 residues. The CDR3 DNA follows: TGTGCCAGCAGTGCAGGGGTTGGCGGGGGCCAACAAGAGACCCAGTACTTC. Translating it yields CASSAGVGGGQQETQYF.

The genes are TRBV6-6 and TRBJ1-2; D possibly corresponds to TRBD1 (6 bases). With 6 bases removed from V and 0 bases from J, the gap between germline ends came to 17 bases. From germline, CDR1 is MNHNY and CDR2 SVGAGI (reference sequence). The CDR3 runs 16 residues. This CDR3 reads CASSQAGTPPNYGYTF. CDR3 sequence (DNA): TGTGCCAGCAGCCAAGCCGGGACACCACCTAACTATGGCTACACCTTC.

This clonotype has just one count. The V call is TRBV3-1, the J call TRBJ2-1; D may be TRBD2 (5 bases). Germline CDR1 and CDR2: LGHDT and YNNKEL (reference sequence). The CDR3 loop spans 13 amino acids. Deletions cut 5 bases from V and 3 bases from J, with 8 bases between. The CDR3 is CASSWTYYNEQFF. The CDR3 DNA reads as TGTGCCAGCAGCTGGACTTACTACAATGAGCAGTTCTTC.

This clonotype has more than one count but fewer than ten. The chain has TRBV6-5 and TRBJ1-5; a weak D match, TRBD1 (5 bases). The CDR3 covers 15 residues. V lost 6 bases to trimming and J lost 4 bases, with 16 bases between them. Germline CDR1 is MNHEY and CDR2 is SVGAGI. CDR3 region: CASSPGLNGNQPQHF. The DNA for the CDR3 is TGTGCCAGCAGCCCGGGACTTAATGGGAATCAGCCCCAGCATTTT.

This clonotype has only a few counts. V gene TRBV29-1 combines with J gene TRBJ2-5; 10 bases line up with TRBD1. V lost 4 bases to trimming and J lost 4 bases; unmatched junction nucleotides: 6. CDR1 SQVTM and CDR2 ANQGSEA come from the germline V gene. The CDR3 runs to 14 residues. Here the CDR3 DNA reads TGCAGCGTTGTAGGACAGGGGGGTTTAGAGACCCAGTACTTC. This sequence encodes CSVVGQGGLETQYF.

V is TRBV14 and J is TRBJ2-1; D gene unclear. The germline V gene encodes CDR1 SGHDN and CDR2 FVKESK. The V and J ends lost 0 bases and 4 bases respectively, with 7 bases between them. CDR3 size: 14 residues. The CDR3 DNA reads TGTGCCAGCAGCCAAGAAAACATTTACAATGAGCAGTTCTTC. Protein sequence: CASSQENIYNEQFF.

This clonotype showed up just a few times. J is TRBJ1-5 and V is TRBV6-5, with no clear D. Trimming pared 5 bases from V and 3 bases from J, leaving 8 bases between. CDR1 and CDR2 (germline): MNHEY, SVGAGI. The CDR3 has 13 residues. The CDR3 bases are TGTGCCAGCAGTCCACGGGACAATCAGCCCCAGCATTTT. Translation gives CASSPRDNQPQHF.

The gene calls are TRBV20-1 and TRBJ2-7; 9 positions agree with TRBD2. The V gene's germline CDR1 is DFQATT and CDR2 SNEGSKA (reference sequence). J gave up 2 bases and V 3 bases, and 5 bases lay outside the gene matches. The CDR3 runs 14 residues. This chain's CDR3 is CSARSGGGAYEQYF. CDR3 bases: TGCAGTGCTAGGAGTGGCGGGGGGGCCTACGAGCAGTACTTC.

This clonotype was observed a handful of times. The chain recombines TRBV12-5 with TRBJ2-7; tentatively, D is TRBD1 (6 bases). The CDR3 has 17 amino acids. Deletions cut 0 bases from V and 0 bases from J, with 15 bases between. Germline assignment: CDR1 LGHNT and CDR2 FRNRAP. The CDR3 nucleotides are TGTGCTAGTGGTTTGGTACAGGGCGGAATCCGCTCCTACGAGCAGTACTTC. Protein: CASGLVQGGIRSYEQYF.

The CDR3 DNA is TGTGCCAGCAGCCAAGATAGCGGGGGGGCCGGGGAGCTGTTTTTT. This sequence encodes CASSQDSGGAGELFF. This chain links TRBV4-2 with TRBJ2-2; 11 nucleotides match TRBD2. V shed 0 bases, J shed 6 bases, and the junction held 0 bases outside the gene matches. Germline values: CDR1 LGHNA, CDR2 YNFKEQ. This CDR3 spans 15 amino acids.

This clonotype was recorded only once. A read error may account for a junction end that differs from germline. The genes are TRBV20-1 and TRBJ1-1, with D hard to call. The length of the CDR3 is 10 residues. Germline CDR1 is DFQATT and CDR2 is SNEGSKA (reference sequence). The CDR3 bases are TGCAGGGCTATGAACACTGAAGCTTTCTTT. Encoded protein: CRAMNTEAFF.

In this sample, this clonotype turned up a few times. This chain links TRBV4-2 with TRBJ1-1; TRBD1 aligns across 11 bases. Per the germline V gene, CDR1 is LGHNA and CDR2 is YNFKEQ. V was pared by 0 bases and J by 4 bases, with 1 base of the junction left unmatched. This CDR3 comprises 15 residues. The CDR3, as DNA: TGTGCCAGCAGCCAAGATGGGACAGGGGGCACTGAAGCTTTCTTT. It yields the protein CASSQDGTGGTEAFF.

This chain uses TRBV5-1 with TRBJ2-5; 10 nucleotides agree with TRBD2. The V and J ends lost 0 bases and 5 bases, in that order; junction bases with no gene match: 7. This CDR3 region has 16 residues. Germline V gene sequence: CDR1 SGHRS, CDR2 YFSETQ. The CDR3 DNA reads as TGCGCCAGCAGCTTGGCCTCTAGCGGGAGCGGGGAGACCCAGTACTTC. Its translation: CASSLASSGSGETQYF.

A note on this clonotype: The germline gene is not matched at one end of the junction; a read error may be the cause. The chain is built from TRBV7-7 and TRBJ2-3; 8 bases fit TRBD1. Germline V gene data show CDR1 as SSHAT and CDR2 as FNYEAQ (reference sequence). The CDR3 runs 15 residues. The CDR3 nucleotides are TGTGCTAGCAGCAAAGACAGGGGCGGTCCAGATACGCAGTATTTT. Its translation: CASSKDRGGPDTQYF.